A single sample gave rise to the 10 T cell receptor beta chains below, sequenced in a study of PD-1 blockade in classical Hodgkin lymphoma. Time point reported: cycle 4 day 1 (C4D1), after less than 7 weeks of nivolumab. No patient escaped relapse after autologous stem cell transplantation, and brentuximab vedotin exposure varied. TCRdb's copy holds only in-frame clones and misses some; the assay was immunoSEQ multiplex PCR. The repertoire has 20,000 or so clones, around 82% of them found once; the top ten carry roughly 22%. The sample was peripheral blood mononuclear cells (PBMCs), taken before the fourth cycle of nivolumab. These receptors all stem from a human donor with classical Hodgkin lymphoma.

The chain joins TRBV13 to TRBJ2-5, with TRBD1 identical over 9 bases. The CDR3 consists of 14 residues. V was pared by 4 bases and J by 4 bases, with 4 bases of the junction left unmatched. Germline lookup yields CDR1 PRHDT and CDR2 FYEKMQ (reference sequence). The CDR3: CASSWDRERETQYF. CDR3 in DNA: TGTGCCAGCAGCTGGGACAGGGAAAGAGAGACCCAGTACTTC.

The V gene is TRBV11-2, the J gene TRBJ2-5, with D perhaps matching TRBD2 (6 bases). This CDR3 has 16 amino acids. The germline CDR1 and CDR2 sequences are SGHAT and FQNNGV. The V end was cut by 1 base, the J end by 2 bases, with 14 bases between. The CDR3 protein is CASSLGSGAGQETQYF. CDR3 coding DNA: TGTGCCAGCAGCTTAGGTTCGGGTGCGGGGCAAGAGACCCAGTACTTC.

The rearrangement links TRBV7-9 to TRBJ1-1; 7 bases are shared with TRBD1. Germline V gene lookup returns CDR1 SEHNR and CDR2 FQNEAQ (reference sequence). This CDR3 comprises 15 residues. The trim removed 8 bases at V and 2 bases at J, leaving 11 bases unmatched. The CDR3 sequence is CASQPQGYLNTEAFF. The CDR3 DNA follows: TGTGCCAGCCAACCACAGGGGTACTTAAACACTGAAGCTTTCTTT.

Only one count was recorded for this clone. CDR3 DNA sequence: TGCGCCAGCAGCTTGGGCCTCCGAGACAGGGGAGACGAGCAGTACTTC. As protein: CASSLGLRDRGDEQYF. This chain joins TRBV5-1 and TRBJ2-7; 8 bases are shared with TRBD1. The CDR3 is 16 residues long. Germline V lookup: CDR1 SGHRS, CDR2 YFSETQ. Losses at the gene ends were 0 bases for V and 5 bases for J; bases not matched to a gene: 10.

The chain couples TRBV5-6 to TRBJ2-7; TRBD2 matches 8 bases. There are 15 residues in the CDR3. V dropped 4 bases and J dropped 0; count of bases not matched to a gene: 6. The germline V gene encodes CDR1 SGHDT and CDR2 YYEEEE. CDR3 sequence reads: CASSPRSGSSYEQYF. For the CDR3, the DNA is TGTGCCAGCAGCCCTAGAAGCGGGAGCTCCTACGAGCAGTACTTC.

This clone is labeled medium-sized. The CDR3 coding sequence is TGTGCCAGCGGGGGGGGGCGGATGAACACTGAAGCTTTCTTT. Its protein product is CASGGGRMNTEAFF. V gene TRBV2 combines with J gene TRBJ1-1; tentatively, D is TRBD1 (6 bases). V was cut by 8 bases and J by 0 bases, with 13 bases left in between. This CDR3 is 14 amino acids long. Per the germline V gene, CDR1 is SNHLY and CDR2 is FYNNEI.

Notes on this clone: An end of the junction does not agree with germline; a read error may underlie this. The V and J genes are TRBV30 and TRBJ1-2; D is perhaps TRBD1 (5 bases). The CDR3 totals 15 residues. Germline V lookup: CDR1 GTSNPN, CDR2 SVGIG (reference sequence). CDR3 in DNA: TGTGCCTGGCGTGTTTTACAGGTGGCGAACTATGGCTACACCTTC. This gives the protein CAWRVLQVANYGYTF.

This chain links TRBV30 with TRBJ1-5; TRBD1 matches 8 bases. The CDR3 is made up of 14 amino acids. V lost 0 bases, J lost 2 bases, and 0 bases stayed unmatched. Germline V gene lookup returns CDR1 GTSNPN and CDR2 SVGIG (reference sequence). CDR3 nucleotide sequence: TGTGCCTGGAGTGTACAGGGGGGCAATCAGCCCCAGCATTTT. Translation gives CAWSVQGGNQPQHF.

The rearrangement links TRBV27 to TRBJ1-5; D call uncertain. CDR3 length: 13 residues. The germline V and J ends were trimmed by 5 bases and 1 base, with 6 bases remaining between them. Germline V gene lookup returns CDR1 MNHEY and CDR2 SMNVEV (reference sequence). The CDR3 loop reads CASSPGSNQPQHF. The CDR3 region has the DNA TGTGCCAGCAGTCCGGGGAGCAATCAGCCCCAGCATTTT.

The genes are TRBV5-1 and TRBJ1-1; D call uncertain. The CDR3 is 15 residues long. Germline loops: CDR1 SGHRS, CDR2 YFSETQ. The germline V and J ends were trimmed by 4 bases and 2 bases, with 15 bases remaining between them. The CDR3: CASSLRMDTNTEAFF. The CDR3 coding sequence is TGCGCCAGCAGCCTGAGAATGGATACTAACACTGAAGCTTTCTTT.